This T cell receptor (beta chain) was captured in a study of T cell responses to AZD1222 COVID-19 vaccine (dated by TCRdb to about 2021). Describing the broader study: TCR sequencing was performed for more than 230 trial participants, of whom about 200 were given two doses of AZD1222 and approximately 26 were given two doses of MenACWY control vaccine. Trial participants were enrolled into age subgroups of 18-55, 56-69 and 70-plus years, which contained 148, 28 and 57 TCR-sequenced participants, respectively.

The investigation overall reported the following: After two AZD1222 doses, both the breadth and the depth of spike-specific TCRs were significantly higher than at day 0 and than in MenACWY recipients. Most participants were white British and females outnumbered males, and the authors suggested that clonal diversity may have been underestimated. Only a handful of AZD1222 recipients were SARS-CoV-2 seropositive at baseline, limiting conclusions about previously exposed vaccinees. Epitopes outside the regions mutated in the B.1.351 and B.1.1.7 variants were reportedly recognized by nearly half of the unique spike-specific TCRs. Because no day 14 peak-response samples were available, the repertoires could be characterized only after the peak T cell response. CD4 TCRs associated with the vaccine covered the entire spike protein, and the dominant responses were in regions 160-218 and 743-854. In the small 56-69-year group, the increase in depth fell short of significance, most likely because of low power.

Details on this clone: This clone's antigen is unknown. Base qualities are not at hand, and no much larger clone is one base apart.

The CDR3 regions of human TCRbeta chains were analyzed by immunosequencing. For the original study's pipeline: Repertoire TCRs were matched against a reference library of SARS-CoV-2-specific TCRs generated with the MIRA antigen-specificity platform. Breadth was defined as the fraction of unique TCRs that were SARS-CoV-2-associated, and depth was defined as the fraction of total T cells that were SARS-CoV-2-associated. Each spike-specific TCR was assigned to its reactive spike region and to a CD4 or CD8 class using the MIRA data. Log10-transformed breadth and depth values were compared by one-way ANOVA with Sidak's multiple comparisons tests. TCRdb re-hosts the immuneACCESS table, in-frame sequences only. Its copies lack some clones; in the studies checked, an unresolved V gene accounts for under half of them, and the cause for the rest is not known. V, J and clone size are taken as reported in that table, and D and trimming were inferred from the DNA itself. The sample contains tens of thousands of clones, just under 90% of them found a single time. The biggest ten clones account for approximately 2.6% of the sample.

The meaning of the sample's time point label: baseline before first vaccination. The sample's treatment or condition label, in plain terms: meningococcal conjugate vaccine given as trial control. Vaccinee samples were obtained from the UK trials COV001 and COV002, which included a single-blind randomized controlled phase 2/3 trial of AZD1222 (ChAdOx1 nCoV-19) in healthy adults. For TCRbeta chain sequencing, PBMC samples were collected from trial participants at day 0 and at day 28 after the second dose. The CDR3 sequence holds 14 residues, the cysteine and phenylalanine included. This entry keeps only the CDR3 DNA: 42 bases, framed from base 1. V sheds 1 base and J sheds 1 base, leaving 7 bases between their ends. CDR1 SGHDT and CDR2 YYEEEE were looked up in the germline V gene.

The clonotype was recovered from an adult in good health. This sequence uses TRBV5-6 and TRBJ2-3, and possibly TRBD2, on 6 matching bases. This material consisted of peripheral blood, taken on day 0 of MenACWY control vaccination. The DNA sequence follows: TGTGCCAGCAGCTTGTGGGGGGGCACAGATACGCAGTATTTT. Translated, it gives CASSLWGGTDTQYF.